Each of the 22 T cell receptor beta chains below was sequenced from the same sample in a study of CD8+ T cells in alopecia areata. After isolation, RNA underwent reverse transcription to generate cDNA as the sequencing template. TCRdb's table, derived via immunoSEQ multiplex PCR, lists solely in-frame clones and lacks some. The sample lists 160,000 or so clones; 40% to 65% were seen once. This sample comprised CD8+ T cells sorted from blood, obtained at week 0. The receptors shown here come from a human donor with alopecia areata.

The CDR3: CASSPYSGGAGSYEQYF. CDR3 DNA: TGTGCCAGCAGCCCGTATAGCGGGGGGGCCGGTTCCTACGAGCAGTACTTC. V usage is TRBV5-4 and J usage is TRBJ2-7, with TRBD2 matching 11 bases. Looked up from germline, CDR1 is SGHNT and CDR2 is YYREEE (reference sequence). Unmatched junction bases numbered 10, after V lost 4 bases and J lost 1 base. The CDR3 extends over 17 amino acids. The variable domain in full, completed from reference TRBV5-4 and TRBJ2-7, reads ETGVTQSPTHLIKTRGQQVTLRCSSQSGHNTVSWYQQALGQGPQFIFQYYREEENGRGNFPPRFSGLQFPNYSSELNVNALELDDSALYLCASSPYSGGAGSYEQYFGPGTRLTVT.

A few counts support this clone. The CDR3 DNA is TGCAGCGTTGAGTCCCGGGCGGATGAGCAGTTCTTC. This translates into CSVESRADEQFF. The chain carries TRBV29-1 and TRBJ2-1; the D is unclear. Deletions cut 3 bases from V and 8 bases from J, with 11 bases between. CDR1 SQVTM and CDR2 ANQGSEA come from the germline V gene. There are 12 residues in the CDR3.

This chain connects TRBV7-8 to TRBJ2-2; unclear D gene. Trimming cost V 7 bases and J 6 bases, with 6 bases left between them. This CDR3 contains 11 residues. The germline V gene has CDR1 SGHVS and CDR2 FQNEAQ. The CDR3, as DNA: TGTGCCAGCATAGGTCCCGGGGAGCTGTTTTTT. Encoded protein: CASIGPGELFF.

This chain uses TRBV2 with TRBJ2-5; 9 bases map to TRBD1. The DNA end lines up better with TRBJ2-7; the J call may be wrong. Germline CDR1 is SNHLY and CDR2 is FYNNEI. The CDR3 spans 14 residues. The CDR3 bases are TGTGCCAGCAGCTCGGGACAGGGATCCTACGAGCAGTACTTC. Encoded protein: CASSSGQGSYEQYF.

This clone came up once. The CDR3 spells CASSLSGDNSPLHF. The CDR3 DNA reads as TGTGCCAGCAGCTTATCAGGGGATAATTCACCCCTCCACTTT. V is TRBV7-6 and J is TRBJ1-6, with D possibly being TRBD1 (6 bases). V was shortened by 2 bases and J by 5 bases, with 7 bases between the two germline ends. The CDR3 spans 14 residues. Germline loops: CDR1 SGHVS, CDR2 FNYEAQ. The entire variable domain, with the rest obtained from reference TRBV7-6 and TRBJ1-6, is as follows: GAGVSQSPRYKVTKRGQDVALRCDPISGHVSLYWYRQALGQGPEFLTYFNYEAQQDKSGLPNDRFSAERPEGSISTLTIQRTEQRDSAMYRCASSLSGDNSPLHFGNGTRLTVT.

V and J are TRBV4-3 and TRBJ2-7; D is uncertain. Trimming removed 1 base at V and 3 bases at J, with 7 bases between. The germline V gene has CDR1 LGHNA and CDR2 YSLEER. This CDR3 spans 13 amino acids. CDR3 residues: CASSQGNYYEQYF. The CDR3 region has the DNA TGCGCCAGCAGCCAAGGGAATTACTACGAGCAGTACTTC.

The gene calls are TRBV4-3 and TRBJ1-5, with D hard to call. The V end was cut by 1 base, the J end by 5 bases, with 6 bases between. The CDR3 runs 13 residues. Germline CDR1 is LGHNA and CDR2 is YSLEER. CDR3 nucleotide sequence: TGCGCCAGCAGCCAAGTAAGGGATCAGCCCCAGCATTTT. It translates to CASSQVRDQPQHF.

The chain employs TRBV20-1 and TRBJ1-1, with D unclear. The germline V and J ends were trimmed by 5 bases and 3 bases, with 7 bases remaining between them. CDR3 size: 11 residues. Germline-derived CDR1 and CDR2 are DFQATT and SNEGSKA (reference sequence). CDR3 nucleotides: TGCAGTGCTTACCGGGACACTGAAGCTTTCTTT. Translation: CSAYRDTEAFF.

This chain joins TRBV15 and TRBJ1-5, with D possibly matching TRBD1 (6 bases). Germline CDR1 reads LNHNV; CDR2 reads YYDKDF (reference sequence). With 0 bases removed from V and 6 bases from J, the gap between germline ends came to 15 bases. The CDR3 totals 16 residues. CDR3: CATSRDLKGVGQPQHF. The CDR3 DNA is TGTGCCACCAGCAGAGATCTAAAGGGGGTGGGTCAGCCCCAGCATTTT.

The chain combines TRBV2 with TRBJ1-5; D uncertain. V was pared by 6 bases and J by 7 bases, with 16 bases between. The CDR3 is 14 residues long. Germline V gene data show CDR1 as SNHLY and CDR2 as FYNNEI. The CDR3 DNA sequence: TGTGCCAGCAGAAGTGAGGGCGCGTGGCAGCCCCAGCATTTT. Translating it yields CASRSEGAWQPQHF.

The V and J genes are TRBV29-1 and TRBJ2-5; possible D gene TRBD1, 6 bases. The CDR3 has 13 residues. Germline V gene sequence: CDR1 SQVTM, CDR2 ANQGSEA. Trimming removed 0 bases at V and 2 bases at J, with 7 bases between. The CDR3 spells CSVEERGQETQYF. The DNA for the CDR3 is TGCAGCGTTGAAGAGAGGGGGCAAGAGACCCAGTACTTC.

Here the CDR3 DNA reads TGTGCCTGGAGTGTTGATGAAGCCTACGAGCAGTACTTC. This translates into CAWSVDEAYEQYF. The chain uses TRBV30 and TRBJ2-7, with no clear D. The germline CDR1 and CDR2 sequences are GTSNPN and SVGIG (reference sequence). V lost 0 bases and J 2 bases, leaving 8 bases between the germline ends. The CDR3 spans 13 residues.

The chain links TRBV10-3 to TRBJ2-2; D gene ambiguous. This CDR3 has 16 residues. Germline CDR1 reads ENHRY; CDR2 reads SYGVKD. V dropped 6 bases and J dropped 0 bases, with 14 bases sitting between them. CDR3 in DNA: TGTGCCATCAGCCCTCGGGCAGGATCGAACACCGGGGAGCTGTTTTTT. The encoded protein is CAISPRAGSNTGELFF.

This clone was detected only once. The rearrangement uses TRBV29-1 and TRBJ2-2; D may be TRBD1 or TRBD2 (6 bases each). The CDR3 is 13 residues long. CDR1 is SQVTM and CDR2 is ANQGSEA in the germline V gene. V gave up 6 bases and J gave up 5 bases, with 13 bases separating them. CDR3 sequence (DNA): TGCAGCGTAGGAGGGGGATATACCGGGGAGCTGTTTTTT. This gives the protein CSVGGGYTGELFF.

Here the CDR3 DNA reads TGTGCCAGCAGCTTATCAGGAAGCTTAAATCAGCCCCAGCATTTT. This codes for CASSLSGSLNQPQHF. The chain links TRBV7-9 to TRBJ1-5; no definite D call. This CDR3 has 15 amino acids. The germline V and J ends were trimmed by 2 bases and 4 bases, with 12 bases remaining between them. Per germline, CDR1 SEHNR and CDR2 FQNEAQ (reference sequence).

The chain links TRBV5-5 to TRBJ2-7; 7 positions agree with TRBD1. Germline trimming cut 2 bases from V and 5 bases from J; bases unmatched to any gene: 7. The CDR3 has 14 residues. Germline V gives CDR1 SGHKS, CDR2 YYEKEE (reference sequence). CDR3 sequence reads: CASSLTRTGNEQYF. The CDR3 DNA follows: TGTGCCAGCAGCTTAACCAGGACAGGAAACGAGCAGTACTTC.

This clone was counted between two and nine times. The V call is TRBV6-5, the J call TRBJ2-7, with D unresolved. The CDR3 totals 13 residues. The germline V gene has CDR1 MNHEY and CDR2 SVGAGI. V shed 0 bases and J shed 4 bases, with 7 bases lying between them. In DNA, the CDR3 is TGTGCCAGCAGTTACTCGGGCCTTTACGAGCAGTACTTC. It encodes CASSYSGLYEQYF.

This chain connects TRBV4-3 to TRBJ2-1; D not certain. Germline V gives CDR1 LGHNA, CDR2 YSLEER. The CDR3 has 13 residues. The V end was cut by 0 bases, the J end by 10 bases, with 10 bases between. The CDR3 region has the DNA TGCGCCAGCAGCCAAGATCGACATTTAGAGCAGTTCTTC. Its translation: CASSQDRHLEQFF.

This clone was recorded only once. In DNA form, the CDR3 reads TGTGCCAGCAGTTACACGAGAAATGAGCAGTACTTC. Its protein product is CASSYTRNEQYF. J is TRBJ2-7 and V is TRBV6-6, with unresolved D. This CDR3 contains 12 residues. Germline V CDR1 and CDR2: MNHNY, SVGAGI (reference sequence). Between the trimmed V and J ends, which lost 2 bases and 7 bases, there was a span of 9 bases.

The chain carries TRBV29-1 and TRBJ1-4; 8 bases map to TRBD1. Losses at the gene ends were 3 bases for V and 8 bases for J; bases not matched to a gene: 5. CDR1 is SQVTM, CDR2 ANQGSEA, per germline. The CDR3 totals 13 residues. Written as DNA, the CDR3 is TGCAGCGTTGATTCAGGGGGCGAGGAAAAACTGTTTTTT. Translated: CSVDSGGEEKLFF.

Note on this clone: This specimen includes other DNA sequences encoding the same CDR3. This chain uses TRBV29-1 with TRBJ1-1; D call uncertain. This CDR3 is built from 10 residues. The germline V gene has CDR1 SQVTM and CDR2 ANQGSEA. V lost 5 bases and J 4 bases, leaving 5 bases between the germline ends. The CDR3 protein is CSVPGTEAFF. In DNA form, the CDR3 reads TGCAGCGTTCCTGGCACTGAAGCTTTCTTT.

This clone was seen only once. The chain couples TRBV30 to TRBJ1-1; 7 bases agree with TRBD1. V gave up 1 base and J gave up 5 bases; unmatched junction bases: 7. This CDR3 is 14 amino acids long. From germline, CDR1 is GTSNPN and CDR2 SVGIG (reference sequence). CDR3 loop: CAWSADRFLTEAFF. In DNA, the CDR3 is TGTGCCTGGAGTGCGGACAGGTTTCTGACTGAAGCTTTCTTT.